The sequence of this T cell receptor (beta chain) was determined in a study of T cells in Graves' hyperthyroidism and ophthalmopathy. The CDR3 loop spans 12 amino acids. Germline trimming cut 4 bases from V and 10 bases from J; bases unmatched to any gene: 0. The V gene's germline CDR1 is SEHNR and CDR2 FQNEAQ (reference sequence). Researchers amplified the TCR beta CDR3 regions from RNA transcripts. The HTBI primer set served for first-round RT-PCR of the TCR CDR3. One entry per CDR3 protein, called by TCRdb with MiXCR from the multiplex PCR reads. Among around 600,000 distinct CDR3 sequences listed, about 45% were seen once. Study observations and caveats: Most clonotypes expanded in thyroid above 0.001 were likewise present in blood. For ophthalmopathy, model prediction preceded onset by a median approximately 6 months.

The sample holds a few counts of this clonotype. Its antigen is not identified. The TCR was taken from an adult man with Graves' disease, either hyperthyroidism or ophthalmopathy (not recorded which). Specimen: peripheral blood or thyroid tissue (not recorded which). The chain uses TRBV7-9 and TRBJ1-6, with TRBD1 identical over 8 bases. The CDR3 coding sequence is TGTGCCAGCAGCTCAGGGGGCTCACCCCTCCACTTT. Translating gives CASSSGGSPLHF.